This T cell receptor beta chain was documented in a study of blood T cell repertoires in COVID-19 (dated by TCRdb to 2018 to 2021). Background on the whole study: The collaborator samples originated in the United States, Italy and Spain and spanned the acute and convalescent phases of COVID-19. The material from the prospective study consisted of cDNA or gDNA derived from T cells, B-cell-depleted T cells, or PBMCs. Subjects who had been exposed to COVID-19, were actively infected with it, or had recovered from it provided the deeply sampled blood TCRbeta repertoires that made up the dataset. A freely available public database, intended as a resource for researchers studying the immune response to SARS-CoV-2, is where the repertoires were released. The samples were drawn from the first 160 participants of the ongoing ImmuneRACE study and from 950 to 1,500 subjects provided by 6 global collaborators. A de-identified subject ID, COVID-19 status, age in years and sex were almost always included in the sample metadata. Where available, HLA class I and class II types were obtained from metadata supplied by the sample provider rather than from assay-based typing. Results the study describes overall, beyond this receptor: How much clinical and demographic metadata was included differed by source and by participant, and the metadata was provided uncurated.

The sample holds a few counts of this clone. Its antigen is not yet known. No much larger clone exists at a distance of one base, and base qualities are not known. The immunoSEQ Assay, a bias-controlled multiplex PCR, was used to amplify TCRbeta CDR3 regions from genomic DNA. The source study handled its data this way. The number of nucleated cells in each sample was estimated from the amplification of reference gene primers within the assay. Sequence reads were collapsed and filtered to measure the absolute abundance of every unique TCRbeta CDR3 rearrangement. Productive Simpson clonality was computed per sample as the square root of Simpson's diversity index over productive rearrangements. In TCRdb, the immuneACCESS table is reduced to in-frame sequences with V and J assigned. These tables do not hold every clone; where another copy was compared, an unresolved V gene accounts for under half, and the others remain unexplained. V and J calls plus clone size are reproduced from that table; the DNA served to infer D and trimming. The sample table shows 250,000 to 300,000 clones, and about nine tenths are seen once. The biggest ten clones account for 1.7% of the sample.

In the prospective study, participants were roughly 18 to 89 years old, resided in fewer than 25 geographic areas of the United States, and were enrolled through a virtual design. To assign participants to cohorts, the prospective study relied on clinical history that participants themselves reported in a screening survey and a study questionnaire. Recovered participants in ImmuneRACE Cohort 3 were defined by two consecutive negative NP/OP PCR tests, clearance by a healthcare professional, or resolution of symptoms. Each participant in the prospective study had whole blood, serum and a nasopharyngeal or oropharyngeal swab collected by mobile phlebotomists. Prospective study participants could optionally give additional blood draws and questionnaires over a roughly two-month period. Before DNA extraction, prospective study blood samples were shipped either frozen or at room temperature. V has 2 bases trimmed and J has 5 bases trimmed; junction bases matching no gene number 3. The germline V gene yields MNHEY for CDR1 and SVGAGI for CDR2. From its cysteine to its phenylalanine, the CDR3 spans 13 amino acids. CDR3 DNA is the only sequence kept; it has 39 bases, read in frame from the first base.

The V and J genes are TRBV6-5 and TRBJ2-7, and 7 bases in between align with TRBD1. This receptor was obtained from a woman between 40 and 50 years old who had recovered from COVID-19. Sequenced input: PBMCs or T cells enriched from blood (not recorded which). The CDR3 reads as follows: CASSYRGPNEQYF. The bases are TGTGCCAGCAGTTACAGGGGGCCAAACGAGCAGTACTTC.